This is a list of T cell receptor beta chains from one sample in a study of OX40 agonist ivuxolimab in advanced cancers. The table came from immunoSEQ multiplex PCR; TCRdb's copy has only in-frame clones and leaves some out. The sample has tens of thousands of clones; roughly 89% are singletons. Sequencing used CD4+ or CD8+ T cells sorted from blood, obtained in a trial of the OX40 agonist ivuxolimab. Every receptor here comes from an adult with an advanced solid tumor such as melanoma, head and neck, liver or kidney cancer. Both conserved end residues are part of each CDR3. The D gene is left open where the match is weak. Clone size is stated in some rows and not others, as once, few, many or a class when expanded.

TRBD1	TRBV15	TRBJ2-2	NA	CATSRASGTGGNTGELFF	TGTGCCACCAGCAGAGCCTCCGGGACAGGGGGCAACACCGGGGAGCTGTTTTTT
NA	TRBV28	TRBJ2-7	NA	CASSSGQYYEQYF	TGTGCCAGCAGTTCAGGACAGTACTACGAGCAGTACTTC
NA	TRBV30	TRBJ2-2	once	CAWSSLNTGELFF	TGTGCCTGGTCCAGCCTGAACACCGGGGAGCTGTTTTTT
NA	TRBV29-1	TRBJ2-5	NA	CSVRNRHEQETQYF	TGCAGCGTTAGGAACCGACACGAGCAAGAGACCCAGTACTTC
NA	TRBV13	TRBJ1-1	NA	CASSPASVGAFF	TGTGCCAGCAGCCCCGCCAGCGTCGGAGCTTTCTTT
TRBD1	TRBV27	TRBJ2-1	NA	CASNPTGGPNEQFF	TGTGCCAGCAACCCGACAGGGGGCCCCAATGAGCAGTTCTTC
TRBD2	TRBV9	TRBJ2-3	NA	CASSVGSGGTTDTQYF	TGTGCCAGCAGCGTAGGAAGCGGGGGGACTACAGATACGCAGTATTTT
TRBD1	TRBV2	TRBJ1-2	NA	CASSGLGDRGFYGYTF	TGTGCCAGCAGTGGGTTGGGGGACAGGGGGTTTTATGGCTACACCTTC
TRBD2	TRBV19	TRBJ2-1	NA	CASSASSGPILLEQFF	TGTGCCAGTAGTGCCTCTAGCGGGCCTATCCTTTTGGAGCAGTTCTTC
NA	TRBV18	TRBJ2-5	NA	CASSPAQETQYF	TGTGCCAGCTCACCGGCCCAGGAGACCCAGTACTTC
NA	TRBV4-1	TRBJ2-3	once	CASSQEAGRDTQYF	TGCGCCAGCAGCCAAGAAGCCGGACGGGATACGCAGTATTTT
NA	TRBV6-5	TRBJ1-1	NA	CASSWRMNTEAFF	TGTGCCAGCAGTTGGAGAATGAACACTGAAGCTTTCTTT
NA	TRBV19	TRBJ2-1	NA	CASAGVHDYNEQFF	TGTGCCAGTGCAGGGGTCCACGACTACAATGAGCAGTTCTTC